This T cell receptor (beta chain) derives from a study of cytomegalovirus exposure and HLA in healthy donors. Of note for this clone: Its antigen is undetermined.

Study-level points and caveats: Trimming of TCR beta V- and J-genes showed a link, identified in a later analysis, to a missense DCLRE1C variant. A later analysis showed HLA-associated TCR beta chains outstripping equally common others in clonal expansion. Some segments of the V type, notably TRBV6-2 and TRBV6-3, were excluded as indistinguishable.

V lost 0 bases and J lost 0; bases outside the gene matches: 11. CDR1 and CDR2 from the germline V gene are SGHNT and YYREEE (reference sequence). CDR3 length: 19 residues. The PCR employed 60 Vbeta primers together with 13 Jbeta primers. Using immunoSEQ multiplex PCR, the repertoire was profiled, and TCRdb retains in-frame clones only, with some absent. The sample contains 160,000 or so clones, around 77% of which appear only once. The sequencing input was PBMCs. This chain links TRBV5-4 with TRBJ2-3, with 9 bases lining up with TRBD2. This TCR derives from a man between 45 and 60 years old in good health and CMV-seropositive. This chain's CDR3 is CASSLGGLAGTTSTDTQYF. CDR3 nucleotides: TGTGCCAGCAGCTTGGGAGGGCTAGCGGGGACTACTAGCACAGATACGCAGTATTTT.